This record covers a single TCR beta chain. TCRdb redid the calling of the 5' RACE reads with MiXCR, one entry per CDR3 protein. The sample includes about 570,000 distinct CDR3 sequences, over 8.5% seen only once; the top ten take roughly 3%. The germline CDR1 and CDR2 sequences are SGHRS and YFSETQ. The V end lost 2 bases, the J end lost 0 bases, and 11 bases lay between the germline ends. The CDR3 sequence is 15 residues long. The data were obtained in a study of identical twins. The same data also contributed to another study, on yellow fever vaccine responses in identical twins.

This chain uses TRBV5-1 with TRBJ2-5, with D unclear. The source is a woman between 18 and 30 years old in good health. Sequencing input: PBMCs. Here the CDR3 DNA reads TGCGCCAGCAGCTTATACGACGGAGACCAAGAGACCCAGTACTTC. It translates to CASSLYDGDQETQYF. The variable domain in full, completed from reference TRBV5-1 and TRBJ2-5, reads KAGVTQTPRYLIKTRGQQVTLSCSPISGHRSVSWYQQTPGQGLQFLFEYFSETQRNKGNFPGRFSGRQFSNSRSEMNVSTLELGDSALYLCASSLYDGDQETQYFGPGTRLLVL.